This T cell receptor beta chain was sequenced in a study of immune evolution from preneoplasia to lung adenocarcinoma. Resections took place in Japan or China from about 2013 to 2017. Histologic diagnosis was independently verified by two lung pathologists. Study-wide results and limits: KRAS-mutant nodules had the highest T cell clonality. Top clone frequencies peaked in normal lung, apparently declining through invasive adenocarcinoma.

This clone was seen only once. Its target is unknown. V lost 3 bases and J 0 bases, leaving 9 bases between the germline ends. Germline CDR1 is SGHAT and CDR2 is FQDESV (reference sequence). The CDR3 totals 15 residues. Profiled with immunoSEQ multiplex PCR; TCRdb holds only in-frame clones, not every one. The data contain more than 4,500 clones, 70% to 90% of them singletons. The J gene is TRBJ2-1, the V gene TRBV11-1; the D is unclear. The sample taken for sequencing was FFPE minimally invasive lung adenocarcinoma tissue. This sequence originates from a person aged 55-80 years with lung adenocarcinoma. For the CDR3, the DNA is TGTGCCAGCAGCTTGGACGTTAGCTCCTACAATGAGCAGTTCTTC. Protein product: CASSLDVSSYNEQFF.